Following are 9 T cell receptor beta chains from one sample sequenced in a study of response to subunit inactivated influenza vaccine. In TCRdb, the RT-PCR reads were re-called with MiXCR into one record per CDR3 protein. Of approximately 530,000 distinct CDR3 sequences in the sample, around 13% were seen once. The specimen was PBMCs from blood, collected around seven weeks after vaccination. These receptor sequences come from a man in his fifties or sixties who received an inactivated influenza vaccine.

This clonotype has only a few counts. In DNA, the CDR3 is TGCAGTGCTAGGCAGGGTGCTGGGGCCAACGTCCTGACTTTC. Encoded protein: CSARQGAGANVLTF. The chain combines TRBV20-1 with TRBJ2-6; a possible D gene is TRBD1 (5 bases). V gave up 3 bases and J gave up 2 bases, with 8 bases separating them. CDR3 length: 14 residues. The germline V gene encodes CDR1 DFQATT and CDR2 SNEGSKA (reference sequence).

This CDR3 is CASSQGSGDQETQYF. Here the CDR3 DNA reads TGTGCCAGCAGCCAAGGGTCCGGGGACCAAGAGACCCAGTACTTC. V gene TRBV4-2 combines with J gene TRBJ2-5; a weak D match, TRBD2 (5 bases). Germline loops: CDR1 LGHNA, CDR2 YNFKEQ. The CDR3 runs to 15 residues. V was clipped by 1 base and J by 0 bases, with 9 bases between them.

This chain uses TRBV12-3 or TRBV12-4 with TRBJ1-4; D is ambiguous. V shed 3 bases and J shed 6 bases, with 11 bases lying between them. This CDR3 spans 14 amino acids. DNA for the CDR3: TGTGCCAGCAGTTTTCATTTGGGAGATGAAAAACTGTTTTTT. This sequence encodes CASSFHLGDEKLFF.

This clonotype showed up just a few times. The V call is TRBV10-3, the J call TRBJ2-3; 7 bases are a match to TRBD2. CDR3 length: 14 amino acids. The germline V gene has CDR1 ENHRY and CDR2 SYGVKD. V shed 4 bases and J 4 bases; nucleotides not matched to a gene: 5. CDR3 in amino acids: CAISGGRESDTQYF. DNA of the CDR3: TGTGCCATCAGTGGAGGGCGGGAGTCAGATACGCAGTATTTT.

This clonotype was recorded many times. The CDR3 DNA reads TGTGCCAGCAGCGTAATACCCGGGTACGAGCAGTACTTC. Protein: CASSVIPGYEQYF. The V and J genes are TRBV9 and TRBJ2-7, with D uncertain. This CDR3 is 13 amino acids long. Trimming pared 1 base from V and 4 bases from J, leaving 9 bases between. In germline, CDR1 is SGDLS, CDR2 YYNGEE.

V usage is TRBV20-1 and J usage is TRBJ2-5, with D uncertain. There are 15 residues in the CDR3. Germline CDR1 is DFQATT and CDR2 is SNEGSKA (reference sequence). Trimming removed 1 base from V and 4 bases from J, with 16 bases in between. The chain's CDR3 is CSARGEVLQRETQYF. The DNA of the CDR3 is TGCAGTGCTAGAGGGGAAGTCCTCCAGAGAGAGACCCAGTACTTC.

The chain uses TRBV20-1 and TRBJ1-2, with D possibly being TRBD1 (6 bases). V was cut by 3 bases and J by 4 bases, with 18 bases left in between. This CDR3 is 15 amino acids long. Germline V CDR1 and CDR2: DFQATT, SNEGSKA (reference sequence). The CDR3 DNA is TGCAGTGCTAGTTTAAGACCGGGACACTCCTATGGCTACACCTTC. It specifies CSASLRPGHSYGYTF.

The sample holds a few counts of this clonotype. This sequence joins TRBV6-2 or TRBV6-3 and TRBJ2-1, with no clear D. The CDR3 length is 12 residues. Deletions cut 5 bases from V and 8 bases from J, with 10 bases between. Per the germline V gene, CDR1 is MNHEY and CDR2 is SVGEGT. The chain's CDR3 is CASSPRSHEQFF. The CDR3 coding sequence is TGTGCCAGCAGTCCGCGCTCCCATGAGCAGTTCTTC.

This clonotype was seen a few times. This sequence joins TRBV20-1 and TRBJ2-4; D is undetermined. Germline V gene sequence: CDR1 DFQATT, CDR2 SNEGSKA (reference sequence). With 6 bases removed from V and 2 bases from J, the gap between germline ends came to 14 bases. This CDR3 is built from 14 residues. CDR3 sequence (DNA): TGCAGTGCCCGCCCAGATCATCCCAAAAACATTCAGTACTTC. Protein sequence: CSARPDHPKNIQYF.